This is a list of T cell receptor beta chains from one sample in a study of T cell changes during pregnancy in multiple sclerosis. The method was immunoSEQ multiplex PCR; TCRdb's version includes in-frame clones alone and lacks a portion of them. The data show about 13,000 clones, 85% to 90% seen once. Specimen: CD8+ T cells from peripheral blood mononuclear cells, collected after pregnancy. The receptor set was obtained from a female donor in good health, enrolled as a control in a pregnancy study. Each CDR3 is given with its conserved first and last residue. The order of the fields is clone size, V gene, D gene, J gene, CDR3 DNA, CDR3 protein. The D gene is left open where the match is weak. Not all rows give a size; the values are once, few, many and, for expanded clones, a class.

clone_size: -
v_call: TRBV13
d_call: -
j_call: TRBJ2-3
cdr3_nt: TGTGCCAGCAGCTTAGGGGGGAGCGCGCAGTATTTT
cdr3_aa: CASSLGGSAQYF

clone_size: -
v_call: TRBV27
d_call: TRBD1
j_call: TRBJ2-2
cdr3_nt: TGTGCCAGCAGTCTACGACAGGGACCCGGGGAGCTGTTTTTT
cdr3_aa: CASSLRQGPGELFF

clone_size: -
v_call: TRBV7-8
d_call: TRBD1
j_call: TRBJ2-5
cdr3_nt: TGTGCCAGCAGAGGTACAGGGGTGGAGACCCAGTACTTC
cdr3_aa: CASRGTGVETQYF

clone_size: -
v_call: TRBV7-9
d_call: TRBD1
j_call: TRBJ2-1
cdr3_nt: TGTGCCAGCATTCATAAACAGGGGGTTAGGTACAATGAGCAGTTCTTC
cdr3_aa: CASIHKQGVRYNEQFF

clone_size: -
v_call: TRBV28
d_call: TRBD2
j_call: TRBJ2-5
cdr3_nt: TGTGCCAGCAGTGCCCGGGGAGGGGAAGAGACCCAGTACTTC
cdr3_aa: CASSARGGEETQYF

clone_size: -
v_call: TRBV29-1
d_call: TRBD2
j_call: TRBJ2-7
cdr3_nt: TGCAGCGTCAGACTAGCGGGGGGATACGAGCAGTACTTC
cdr3_aa: CSVRLAGGYEQYF

clone_size: -
v_call: TRBV27
d_call: -
j_call: TRBJ1-2
cdr3_nt: TGTGCCAGCAGTCCGAGGGGGAGAGGCCTAGCTAACTATGGCTACACCTTC
cdr3_aa: CASSPRGRGLANYGYTF

clone_size: -
v_call: TRBV27
d_call: TRBD2
j_call: TRBJ2-5
cdr3_nt: TGTGCCAGCAGTTTATCGCCTAGCGGGAGTAGTGGAGAGACCCAGTACTTC
cdr3_aa: CASSLSPSGSSGETQYF

clone_size: -
v_call: TRBV9
d_call: TRBD2
j_call: TRBJ2-3
cdr3_nt: TGTGCCAGCAGCGGGACTAGCGGTAGCACAGATACGCAGTATTTT
cdr3_aa: CASSGTSGSTDTQYF

clone_size: -
v_call: TRBV19
d_call: TRBD1
j_call: TRBJ1-2
cdr3_nt: TGTGCCAGTAGTATTGGGGACAGTATCGGCTACACCTTC
cdr3_aa: CASSIGDSIGYTF

clone_size: -
v_call: TRBV10-3
d_call: TRBD2
j_call: TRBJ2-1
cdr3_nt: TGTGCCATCAGTGATGCTAGCGGGAGCTCCTACAATGAGCAGTTCTTC
cdr3_aa: CAISDASGSSYNEQFF

clone_size: -
v_call: TRBV19
d_call: -
j_call: TRBJ1-5
cdr3_nt: TGTGCCAGTGGGCTGGGTCCGGGCAATCAGCCCCAGCATTTT
cdr3_aa: CASGLGPGNQPQHF

clone_size: -
v_call: TRBV7-9
d_call: -
j_call: TRBJ1-6
cdr3_nt: TGTGCCAGCAGCTTACTTGACAGGAGAAATTCACCCCTCCACTTT
cdr3_aa: CASSLLDRRNSPLHF

clone_size: -
v_call: TRBV6-5
d_call: TRBD1
j_call: TRBJ2-2
cdr3_nt: TGTGCCAGCAGTTACTCGGGACAGGGCACCGGGGAGCTGTTTTTT
cdr3_aa: CASSYSGQGTGELFF

clone_size: -
v_call: TRBV28
d_call: TRBD2
j_call: TRBJ2-5
cdr3_nt: TGTGCCAGCAGTTCCTTGGAGACTAGCGGGAGATTGGAGACCCAGTACTTC
cdr3_aa: CASSSLETSGRLETQYF

clone_size: -
v_call: TRBV7-8
d_call: TRBD1
j_call: TRBJ1-1
cdr3_nt: TGTGCCAGCAGCCCAGAGACAGGGGGGAGGACTGAAGCTTTCTTT
cdr3_aa: CASSPETGGRTEAFF

clone_size: -
v_call: TRBV4-3
d_call: TRBD2
j_call: TRBJ2-1
cdr3_nt: TGCGCCAGCAGCCAAGACGGGGAGGGTAATGAGCAGTTCTTC
cdr3_aa: CASSQDGEGNEQFF

clone_size: -
v_call: TRBV9
d_call: TRBD2
j_call: TRBJ2-1
cdr3_nt: TGTGCCAGCAGCGGAGAAGCGGGAGGAGTCTACAATGAGCAGTTCTTC
cdr3_aa: CASSGEAGGVYNEQFF

clone_size: once
v_call: TRBV6-5
d_call: -
j_call: TRBJ2-5
cdr3_nt: TGTGCCAGCAGCAGAGGGAGGCCGGAGACCCAGTACTTC
cdr3_aa: CASSRGRPETQYF

clone_size: -
v_call: TRBV27
d_call: -
j_call: TRBJ2-1
cdr3_nt: TGTGCCAGCAGTTCCGGGGGTTACTACAATGAGCAGTTCTTC
cdr3_aa: CASSSGGYYNEQFF

clone_size: -
v_call: TRBV29-1
d_call: TRBD2
j_call: TRBJ2-1
cdr3_nt: TGCAGCGTTGTTGGGACTAGCGGGGGGATTAGGGGGTACAATGAGCAGTTCTTC
cdr3_aa: CSVVGTSGGIRGYNEQFF

clone_size: -
v_call: TRBV19
d_call: -
j_call: TRBJ1-2
cdr3_nt: TGTGCCAGTAGCCGGGACACACACTATGGCTACACCTTC
cdr3_aa: CASSRDTHYGYTF

clone_size: -
v_call: TRBV19
d_call: -
j_call: TRBJ1-6
cdr3_nt: TGTGCCAGTAGTGCTTCGACGGTAGCAGAATCACCCCTCCACTTT
cdr3_aa: CASSASTVAESPLHF

clone_size: -
v_call: TRBV13
d_call: -
j_call: TRBJ2-7
cdr3_nt: TGTGCCAGCAGCTTAGAGCTATCTTACGAGCAGTACTTC
cdr3_aa: CASSLELSYEQYF

clone_size: -
v_call: TRBV5-5
d_call: -
j_call: TRBJ2-7
cdr3_nt: TGTGCCAGCACCGGCGAGGTGGTTCCCGAGCAGTACTTC
cdr3_aa: CASTGEVVPEQYF

clone_size: -
v_call: TRBV27
d_call: -
j_call: TRBJ2-7
cdr3_nt: TGTGCCAGCAGTTTGTCTGCGGGAATTCTTCGCGAGCAGTACTTC
cdr3_aa: CASSLSAGILREQYF

clone_size: -
v_call: TRBV9
d_call: TRBD1
j_call: TRBJ1-3
cdr3_nt: TGTGCCAGCAGCTCACGAGGACGGGAGACAGGGGACGGAAACACCATATATTTT
cdr3_aa: CASSSRGRETGDGNTIYF

clone_size: -
v_call: TRBV7-9
d_call: -
j_call: TRBJ2-7
cdr3_nt: TGTGCCAGCAGCTTATCAGGGGCGAACTCCTACGAGCAGTACTTC
cdr3_aa: CASSLSGANSYEQYF

clone_size: -
v_call: TRBV28
d_call: TRBD2
j_call: TRBJ2-1
cdr3_nt: TGTGCCAGCAGTGGACTAGCGCAGAGCAATGAGCAGTTCTTC
cdr3_aa: CASSGLAQSNEQFF

clone_size: -
v_call: TRBV25-1
d_call: TRBD1
j_call: TRBJ2-5
cdr3_nt: TGTGCCAGCAGTAAAAGGGGGACAGACGAGACCCAGTACTTC
cdr3_aa: CASSKRGTDETQYF

clone_size: -
v_call: TRBV9
d_call: TRBD2
j_call: TRBJ2-1
cdr3_nt: TGTGCCAGCAGCGTAGGCGGGGGACCCTACAATGAGCAGTTCTTC
cdr3_aa: CASSVGGGPYNEQFF

clone_size: -
v_call: TRBV9
d_call: TRBD1
j_call: TRBJ1-1
cdr3_nt: TGTGCCAGCAGCGAGTACCTTCAGGGGGCAGGCACTGAAGCTTTCTTT
cdr3_aa: CASSEYLQGAGTEAFF

clone_size: -
v_call: TRBV27
d_call: -
j_call: TRBJ2-7
cdr3_nt: TGTGCCAGCAGTTTACGGGGGGGGACAGCCTTAGCCTACGAGCAGTACTTC
cdr3_aa: CASSLRGGTALAYEQYF

clone_size: -
v_call: TRBV27
d_call: TRBD1
j_call: TRBJ1-6
cdr3_nt: TGTGCCAGCACCCAGAACCGGGACAGGGATGGGGATAATTCACCCCTCCACTTT
cdr3_aa: CASTQNRDRDGDNSPLHF

clone_size: -
v_call: TRBV6-5
d_call: TRBD1
j_call: TRBJ1-1
cdr3_nt: TGTGCCAGCAGCCCCGACAGGGTGGGCGCTGAAGCTTTCTTT
cdr3_aa: CASSPDRVGAEAFF

clone_size: -
v_call: TRBV7-9
d_call: -
j_call: TRBJ1-1
cdr3_nt: TGTGCCAGCAGCTTAGTCGTCAGGGAGAACACTGAAGCTTTCTTT
cdr3_aa: CASSLVVRENTEAFF

clone_size: -
v_call: TRBV28
d_call: TRBD2
j_call: TRBJ2-7
cdr3_nt: TGTGCCAGCAGTGGAGCGGGAGGGCCCATCGCGGGCTCCTACGAGCAGTACTTC
cdr3_aa: CASSGAGGPIAGSYEQYF

clone_size: -
v_call: TRBV2
d_call: -
j_call: TRBJ2-7
cdr3_nt: TGTGCCAGCACCCAAAGAGGAGGCCGCGAGCAGTACTTC
cdr3_aa: CASTQRGGREQYF

clone_size: -
v_call: TRBV7-8
d_call: -
j_call: TRBJ1-5
cdr3_nt: TGTGCCAGCAGCTTAGACTCCTATAGCAATCAGCCCCAGCATTTT
cdr3_aa: CASSLDSYSNQPQHF

clone_size: -
v_call: TRBV5-1
d_call: TRBD1
j_call: TRBJ2-7
cdr3_nt: TGCGCCAGCAGCTCGGGACAGGGGTTTTACGAGCAGTACTTC
cdr3_aa: CASSSGQGFYEQYF

clone_size: -
v_call: TRBV27
d_call: -
j_call: TRBJ1-2
cdr3_nt: TGTGCCAGCAGTTTAAGTAGAGCGTATGGCTACACCTTC
cdr3_aa: CASSLSRAYGYTF

clone_size: -
v_call: TRBV19
d_call: TRBD2
j_call: TRBJ2-1
cdr3_nt: TGTGCCAGTAGTCTAGCGGGGTCCTGGTACAATGAGCAGTTCTTC
cdr3_aa: CASSLAGSWYNEQFF

clone_size: -
v_call: TRBV19
d_call: -
j_call: TRBJ2-6
cdr3_nt: TGTGCCAGTTTGTCGGTCTTAATCAGGGGCCCTGGGGCCAACGTCCTGACTTTC
cdr3_aa: CASLSVLIRGPGANVLTF

clone_size: -
v_call: TRBV27
d_call: -
j_call: TRBJ1-4
cdr3_nt: TGTGCCAGCAGTTCCTTCAGGGGCACTAATGAAAAACTGTTTTTT
cdr3_aa: CASSSFRGTNEKLFF